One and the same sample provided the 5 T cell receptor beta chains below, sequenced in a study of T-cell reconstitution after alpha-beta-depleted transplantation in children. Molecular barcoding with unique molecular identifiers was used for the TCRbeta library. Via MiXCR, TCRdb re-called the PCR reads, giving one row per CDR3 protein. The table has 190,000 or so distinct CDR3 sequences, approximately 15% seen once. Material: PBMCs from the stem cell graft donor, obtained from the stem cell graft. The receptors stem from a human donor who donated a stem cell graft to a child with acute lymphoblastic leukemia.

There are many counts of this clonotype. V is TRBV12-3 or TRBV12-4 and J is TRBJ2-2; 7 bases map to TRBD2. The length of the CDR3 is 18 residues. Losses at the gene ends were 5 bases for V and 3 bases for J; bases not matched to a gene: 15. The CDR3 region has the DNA TGTGCCAGCAGTCCCCATCCGACTAGTGGGAGGGACACCGGGGAGCTGTTTTTT. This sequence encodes CASSPHPTSGRDTGELFF.

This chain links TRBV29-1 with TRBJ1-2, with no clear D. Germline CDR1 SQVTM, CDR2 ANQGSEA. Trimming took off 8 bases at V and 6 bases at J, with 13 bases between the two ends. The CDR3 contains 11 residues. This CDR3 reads CSSEVADGYTF. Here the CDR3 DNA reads TGCAGCAGTGAGGTGGCCGATGGCTACACCTTC.

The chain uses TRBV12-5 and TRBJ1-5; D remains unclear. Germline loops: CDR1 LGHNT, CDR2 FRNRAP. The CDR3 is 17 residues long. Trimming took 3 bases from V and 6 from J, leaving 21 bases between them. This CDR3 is CASGFATGSAEGQPQHF. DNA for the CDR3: TGTGCTAGTGGTTTCGCGACGGGATCGGCAGAGGGTCAGCCCCAGCATTTT.

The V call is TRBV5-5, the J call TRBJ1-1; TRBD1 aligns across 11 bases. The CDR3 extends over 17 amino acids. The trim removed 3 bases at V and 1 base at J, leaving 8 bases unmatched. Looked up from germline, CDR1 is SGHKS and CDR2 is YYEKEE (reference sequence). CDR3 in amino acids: CASSSWDRGVKNTEAFF. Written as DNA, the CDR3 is TGTGCCAGCAGCTCATGGGACAGGGGGGTTAAGAACACTGAAGCTTTCTTT.

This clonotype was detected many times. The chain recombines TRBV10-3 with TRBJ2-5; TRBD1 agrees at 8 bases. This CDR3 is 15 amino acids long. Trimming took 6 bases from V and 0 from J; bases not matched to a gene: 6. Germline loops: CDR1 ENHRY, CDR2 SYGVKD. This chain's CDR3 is CAISRGQGNQETQYF. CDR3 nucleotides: TGTGCCATCAGCCGTGGACAGGGCAACCAAGAGACCCAGTACTTC.